This T cell receptor (beta chain) was observed in a study of blood T cell repertoires in COVID-19. Study summary: The study drew acute and convalescent COVID-19 samples from the United States, Italy and Spain. PBMCs, B-cell-depleted T cells, or T cells provided the cDNA or gDNA that made up the material.

The CDR3 contains 14 residues. Looked up from germline, CDR1 is SGHNT and CDR2 is YYREEE (reference sequence). Trimming at V came to 4 bases and at J to 10 bases, leaving 8 bases not matched to a gene. Original processing notes: The assay estimated nucleated cells by amplifying reference gene primers. Sequenced by immunoSEQ multiplex PCR; TCRdb stores in-frame clones only, minus some. That table gives V, J and clone size, and the DNA gave D and trimming. Altogether approximately 160,000 clones are present, 80% to 90% being singletons, with the ten largest covering roughly a fifth. The sequence was collected from a woman older than 75 with acute or convalescent COVID-19. Sequenced input: peripheral blood. This rearrangement joins TRBV5-4 to TRBJ1-6; 7 bases are shared with TRBD1. The CDR3 protein is CASSVGQQISPLHF. The CDR3 nucleotides are TGTGCCAGCAGCGTGGGACAGCAAATCTCACCCCTCCACTTT.